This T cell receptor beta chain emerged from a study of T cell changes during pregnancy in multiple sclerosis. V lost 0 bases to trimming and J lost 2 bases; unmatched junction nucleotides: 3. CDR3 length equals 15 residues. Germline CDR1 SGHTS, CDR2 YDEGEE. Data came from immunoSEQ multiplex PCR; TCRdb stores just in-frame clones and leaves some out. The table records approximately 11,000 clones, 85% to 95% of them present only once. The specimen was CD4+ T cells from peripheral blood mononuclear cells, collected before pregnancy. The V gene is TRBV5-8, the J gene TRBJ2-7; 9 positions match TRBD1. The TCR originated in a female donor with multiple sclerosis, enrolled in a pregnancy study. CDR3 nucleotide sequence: TGTGCCAGCAGCTTGGTCGGGACAGGGACCTACGAGCAGTACTTC. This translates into CASSLVGTGTYEQYF.